The 10 T cell receptor beta chains below were found in one sample sequenced in a study of T cells in Graves' hyperthyroidism and ophthalmopathy. Researchers took RNA transcripts and amplified the TCR beta CDR3 regions from them. When the TCR CDR3 underwent first-round RT-PCR, the HTBI primer set was used. TCRdb re-called the multiplex PCR reads with MiXCR, one entry per CDR3 protein. Among some 350,000 distinct CDR3 sequences listed, roughly 25% were seen once. Sequencing was done on a sample of blood. The receptors were sampled from a man aged 50 to 60 with Graves' hyperthyroidism.

This clonotype has just a few counts. Since no conserved phenylalanine or tryptophan closes the CDR3, a read error is the likely cause. The chain has TRBV12-3 or TRBV12-4 and TRBJ2-1, with 11 bases matching TRBD1. The J segment lost 4 bases and the V segment lost 6 bases, leaving 8 bases of the junction unmatched. This CDR3 has 16 residues. CDR3 sequence (DNA): TGTGCCAGCAGACCAGGCGGGACAGGGGGTTACAATGAGCAGTTCTCC. Protein sequence: CASRPGGTGGYNEQFS.

This clonotype has ten or more counts. This chain joins TRBV3-1 and TRBJ2-1, with 12 bases fitting TRBD2. The CDR3 covers 13 residues. V shed 2 bases and J 11 bases; nucleotides not matched to a gene: 1. Germline assignment: CDR1 LGHDT and CDR2 YNNKEL (reference sequence). The CDR3 DNA is TGTGCCAGCAGCCAACGGACTAGCGGGAAGCAGTTCTTC. It is translated as CASSQRTSGKQFF.

The V call is TRBV5-4, the J call TRBJ2-6; a possible D gene is TRBD2 (7 bases). V was shortened by 6 bases and J by 0 bases, with 13 bases between the two germline ends. Germline V CDR1 and CDR2: SGHNT, YYREEE (reference sequence). The CDR3 contains 16 residues. The chain's CDR3 is CASMLGGASGANVLTF. CDR3 sequence (DNA): TGTGCCAGCATGTTGGGGGGGGCCTCTGGGGCCAACGTCCTGACTTTC.

The V call is TRBV6-1, the J call TRBJ1-5, with 9 bases fitting TRBD1. The trim removed 6 bases at V and 6 bases at J, leaving 6 bases unmatched. The CDR3 contains 14 residues. Germline CDR1 reads MNHNS; CDR2 reads SASEGT. This chain's CDR3 is CASSWTGASQPQHF. The CDR3 DNA reads as TGTGCCAGCAGCTGGACAGGGGCTAGTCAGCCCCAGCATTTT.

This rearrangement joins TRBV20-1 to TRBJ2-1, with D maybe TRBD1 (5 bases). Germline CDR1 reads DFQATT; CDR2 reads SNEGSKA (reference sequence). V was clipped by 5 bases and J by 6 bases, with 17 bases between them. The CDR3 totals 14 residues. The CDR3 nucleotides are TGCAGTGCTTTCCTTTCTACAGGCCGCAATGAGCAGTTCTTC. Translation gives CSAFLSTGRNEQFF.

This clonotype was found a few times. V usage is TRBV19 and J usage is TRBJ1-2; D gene uncertain. This CDR3 region has 13 residues. The germline V and J ends were trimmed by 3 bases and 2 bases, with 7 bases remaining between them. Germline loops: CDR1 LNHDA, CDR2 SQIVND (reference sequence). The CDR3 nucleotides are TGTGCCAGTAGTATTGAGGCAAACTATGGCTACACCTTC. Protein: CASSIEANYGYTF.

This clonotype was counted a few times. The chain is built from TRBV12-5 and TRBJ2-5; tentatively, D is TRBD1 (6 bases). This CDR3 is 18 amino acids long. Trimming removed 6 bases from V and 5 bases from J, with 28 bases in between. Germline CDR1 is LGHNT and CDR2 is FRNRAP. CDR3 nucleotides: TGTGCTAGTGGAGCCGGGACATCCAGTGGAGTTGGGACGGAGACCCAGTACTTC. This encodes CASGAGTSSGVGTETQYF.

This clonotype has only a few counts. V and J are TRBV27 and TRBJ2-3; TRBD1 matches at 8 bases. This CDR3 region has 16 residues. V lost 5 bases and J lost 4; bases outside the gene matches: 11. In germline, CDR1 is MNHEY, CDR2 SMNVEV (reference sequence). CDR3 in DNA: TGTGCCAGCAGTCCGGACAGGGTTTGGGGCCCAGATACGCAGTATTTT. Translation gives CASSPDRVWGPDTQYF.

J is TRBJ2-7 and V is TRBV5-1, with D unclear. V lost 1 base and J lost 2, with 13 bases in between. This CDR3 contains 15 residues. The V gene's germline CDR1 is SGHRS and CDR2 YFSETQ. CDR3 nucleotides: TGCGCCAGCAGCTTGTTTCCCGCGACCGCCTACGAGCAGTACTTC. This translates into CASSLFPATAYEQYF.

The chain recombines TRBV11-3 with TRBJ2-2; maybe TRBD1 (6 bases). Germline CDR1 reads SGHNT; CDR2 reads YENEEA. Trimming left V 5 bases short and J 3 bases short, with 16 bases between. The CDR3 runs 16 residues. CDR3 loop: CASSPGGGADTGELFF. The CDR3 region has the DNA TGTGCCAGCAGCCCTGGTGGGGGCGCGGACACCGGGGAGCTGTTTTTT.